Below are 30 T cell receptor beta chains sequenced from a single sample in a study of blood T cells in healthy people across ages. It was with a sample-barcoded 5' primer and a J-beta primer mix that a second PCR of about 7 to 12 cycles was run. TCRdb fed the 5' RACE reads into MiXCR, producing one record per CDR3 protein. The sample consists of about 830,000 distinct CDR3 sequences, about three fifths of them appearing once. The source material was blood. The origin of the receptors is a man between 25 and 39 years old in good health.

The chain is built from TRBV7-9 and TRBJ2-7, with D perhaps given as TRBD1 or TRBD2 (5 bases each). The CDR3 is made up of 15 amino acids. The V end lost 5 bases, the J end lost 5 bases, and 19 bases lay between the germline ends. Germline CDR1 SEHNR, CDR2 FQNEAQ (reference sequence). CDR3 sequence reads: CASSQGEGWVDEQYF. The DNA of the CDR3 is TGTGCCAGCAGCCAGGGCGAGGGCTGGGTTGACGAGCAGTACTTC.

This clonotype was seen once. The chain is built from TRBV3-1 and TRBJ1-1; D ambiguous. Trimming cost V 1 base and J 4 bases, with 13 bases left between them. The CDR3 sequence is 15 residues long. The V gene's germline CDR1 is LGHDT and CDR2 YNNKEL (reference sequence). In DNA form, the CDR3 reads TGTGCCAGCAGCCAAGTCGTGGGTTGGGGCACTGAAGCTTTCTTT. The encoded protein is CASSQVVGWGTEAFF. Drawing the rest from reference TRBV3-1 and TRBJ1-1, the complete variable domain is DTAVSQTPKYLVTQMGNDKSIKCEQNLGHDTMYWYKQDSKKFLKIMFSYNNKELIINETVPNRFSPKSPDKAHLNLHINSLELGDSAVYFCASSQVVGWGTEAFFGQGTRLTVV.

This clonotype was counted only a few times. The chain combines TRBV3-1 with TRBJ2-3; no clear D gene. CDR3 length: 11 residues. Germline V gene lookup returns CDR1 LGHDT and CDR2 YNNKEL (reference sequence). The ends were cut back, 0 bases at V and 8 bases at J, with 3 bases in the middle. The CDR3 loop reads CASSQDLTQYF. The CDR3, as DNA: TGTGCCAGCAGCCAAGATCTTACGCAGTATTTT.

CDR3 protein: CASSFPGPEAFF. For the CDR3, the DNA is TGTGCCAGCAGTTTTCCCGGGCCTGAAGCTTTCTTT. This chain joins TRBV12-3 or TRBV12-4 and TRBJ1-1; unclear D gene. The CDR3 extends over 12 amino acids. The germline V and J ends were trimmed by 3 bases and 6 bases, with 8 bases remaining between them.

V is TRBV11-1 and J is TRBJ2-1; 13 nucleotides line up with TRBD2. Losses at the gene ends were 5 bases for V and 12 bases for J; bases not matched to a gene: 13. CDR3 length equals 16 residues. CDR1 and CDR2 from the germline V gene are SGHAT and FQDESV (reference sequence). The chain's CDR3 is CASSKNPGLAGPMQFF. CDR3 nucleotides: TGTGCCAGCAGCAAGAACCCGGGACTAGCGGGACCCATGCAGTTCTTC. Filled out from reference TRBV11-1 and TRBJ2-1, the complete variable domain reads EAEVAQSPRYKITEKSQAVAFWCDPISGHATLYWYRQILGQGPELLVQFQDESVVDDSQLPKDRFSAERLKGVDSTLKIQPAELGDSAMYLCASSKNPGLAGPMQFFGPGTRLTVL.

This clonotype has more than one count but fewer than ten. The chain's CDR3 is CSAIPVGQQETQYF. The CDR3 bases are TGCAGTGCTATTCCGGTGGGACAACAAGAGACCCAGTACTTC. This chain links TRBV20-1 with TRBJ2-5; tentatively, D is TRBD1 (6 bases). Between the trimmed V and J ends, which lost 4 bases and 2 bases, there was a span of 14 bases. This CDR3 is built from 14 residues. Germline loops: CDR1 DFQATT, CDR2 SNEGSKA (reference sequence).

This clonotype was seen a handful of times. The rearrangement links TRBV24-1 to TRBJ2-1; D call uncertain. CDR1 is KGHDR, CDR2 SFDVKD, per germline. CDR3 length: 14 residues. The V and J ends lost 4 bases and 5 bases respectively, with 11 bases between them. Here the CDR3 DNA reads TGTGCCACCAGTGACCCAGGAAACCACAATGAGCAGTTCTTC. This encodes CATSDPGNHNEQFF.

This chain connects TRBV29-1 to TRBJ2-1, with unresolved D. CDR3 length equals 13 residues. V shed 4 bases and J shed 0 bases, with 7 bases lying between them. Germline lookup yields CDR1 SQVTM and CDR2 ANQGSEA. The CDR3 reads CSVAESSYNEQFF. In DNA form, the CDR3 reads TGCAGCGTTGCTGAGAGCTCCTACAATGAGCAGTTCTTC.

CDR3 sequence reads: CASSEAYWTDSYNEQFF. In nucleotides, the CDR3 is TGTGCCAGCAGTGAGGCATACTGGACGGACTCCTACAATGAGCAGTTCTTC. The chain has TRBV6-1 and TRBJ2-1; D is unresolved. CDR3 length: 17 amino acids. Germline assignment: CDR1 MNHNS and CDR2 SASEGT. Trimming shortened V by 3 bases and J by 0 bases, and 15 bases separated the two germline ends.

The genes are TRBV12-3 or TRBV12-4 and TRBJ1-2; no firm D call. The CDR3 sequence is 12 residues long. The ends were cut back, 9 bases at V and 4 bases at J, with 12 bases in the middle. The CDR3 spells CASNSDPYGYTF. The CDR3 DNA sequence: TGTGCCAGTAACAGTGATCCCTATGGCTACACCTTC.

The CDR3 sequence: CASQPGPDRYNSPLHF. For the CDR3, the DNA is TGTGCCAGCCAACCGGGGCCAGACAGATATAATTCACCCCTCCACTTT. V is TRBV27 and J is TRBJ1-6; D might be TRBD1 (5 bases). The germline gives CDR1 MNHEY, CDR2 SMNVEV (reference sequence). Trimming pared 8 bases from V and 4 bases from J, leaving 18 bases between. The CDR3 totals 16 residues.

This clonotype was recorded once. J is TRBJ2-5 and V is TRBV20-1; the D gene is possibly TRBD1 (6 bases). Germline V gives CDR1 DFQATT, CDR2 SNEGSKA (reference sequence). This CDR3 is built from 15 residues. Trimming removed 1 base at V and 5 bases at J, with 17 bases between. The chain's CDR3 is CSARGMTGILETQYF. The CDR3 DNA sequence: TGCAGTGCTAGAGGCATGACAGGCATTTTGGAGACCCAGTACTTC.

The chain has TRBV9 and TRBJ2-5, with 10 bases fitting TRBD1. The DNA end is a closer match to TRBJ2-7, so the J assignment may be wrong. The CDR3 spans 15 residues. The germline gives CDR1 SGDLS, CDR2 YYNGEE. In nucleotides, the CDR3 is TGTGCCAGCAGCACCCGGACAGGGGGTGTCAACGAGCAGTACTTC. Translated, it gives CASSTRTGGVNEQYF.

The rearrangement uses TRBV4-3 and TRBJ1-1; D unclear. The V gene's germline CDR1 is LGHNA and CDR2 YSLEER. The V end was cut by 0 bases, the J end by 1 base, with 6 bases between. The CDR3 runs to 14 residues. The chain's CDR3 is CASSQEFRNTEAFF. CDR3 nucleotide sequence: TGCGCCAGCAGCCAAGAATTCCGGAACACTGAAGCTTTCTTT.

The sample holds a few counts of this clonotype. The chain employs TRBV12-3 or TRBV12-4 and TRBJ2-1, with a tentative D call TRBD1 (6 bases). The CDR3 has 14 residues. The ends were cut back, 5 bases at V and 2 bases at J, with 10 bases in the middle. CDR3 residues: CASSLRGPYNEQFF. CDR3 DNA sequence: TGTGCCAGCAGTCTCAGGGGTCCCTACAATGAGCAGTTCTTC.

This clonotype has just a few counts. The rearrangement links TRBV12-3 or TRBV12-4 to TRBJ2-5; possibly TRBD1 for D (6 bases). V gave up 3 bases and J gave up 5 bases, with 13 bases separating them. The length of the CDR3 is 14 residues. The CDR3 loop is CASSFQGMVETQYF. The CDR3 DNA sequence: TGTGCCAGCAGTTTCCAGGGGATGGTGGAGACCCAGTACTTC.

The chain uses TRBV12-3 or TRBV12-4 and TRBJ1-5, with unresolved D. The germline V and J ends were trimmed by 3 bases and 0 bases, with 6 bases remaining between them. The CDR3 runs to 14 residues. The CDR3 sequence: CASSFGFSNQPQHF. The CDR3 nucleotides are TGTGCCAGCAGTTTTGGATTTAGCAATCAGCCCCAGCATTTT.

In this sample, this clonotype turned up a few times. The chain joins TRBV12-3 or TRBV12-4 to TRBJ2-4, with D perhaps matching TRBD1 (6 bases). The V and J ends lost 7 bases and 4 bases respectively, with 20 bases between them. The CDR3 length is 16 residues. The CDR3 reads CASIGNRARDKNIQYF. CDR3 in DNA: TGTGCCAGCATCGGAAACAGGGCGAGGGATAAAAACATTCAGTACTTC.

On this clonotype itself: One end of the junction does not line up with germline, which may come from a read error. The chain joins TRBV5-4 to TRBJ2-1; unclear D gene. The CDR3 has 12 amino acids. Germline V CDR1 and CDR2: SGHNT, YYREEE (reference sequence). The CDR3 protein is CASSLHENAQFF. CDR3 DNA sequence: TGTGCCAGCAGCTTGCACGAGAATGCGCAGTTCTTC.

This chain connects TRBV5-1 to TRBJ2-5; D unresolved. CDR1 SGHRS and CDR2 YFSETQ come from the germline V gene. Trimming took 4 bases from V and 6 from J, leaving 25 bases between them. This CDR3 is built from 17 residues. The CDR3 bases are TGCGCCAGCAGCCTCAAAGCCATCGCCGCCGGGTTAAAGACCCAGTACTTC. Translating gives CASSLKAIAAGLKTQYF.

A remark on this clonotype: Being one base from a much bigger clone, this may be a read error. The chain links TRBV4-2 to TRBJ2-7; TRBD2 matches 12 bases. The CDR3 totals 15 residues. Germline V gene sequence: CDR1 LGHNA, CDR2 YNFKEQ. The CDR3 region is CTSSLGLAGSYEQYF. The CDR3 bases are TGTACCAGCAGCTTGGGACTAGCGGGTTCCTACGAGCAGTACTTC.

This clonotype was counted once. V is TRBV9 and J is TRBJ1-4; D gene unclear. CDR1 and CDR2 from the germline V gene are SGDLS and YYNGEE. The CDR3 is 15 residues long. Trimming removed 0 bases from V and 3 bases from J, with 9 bases in between. DNA for the CDR3: TGTGCCAGCAGCGTAGGGCCGTCGGCTAATGAAAAACTGTTTTTT. Translated, it gives CASSVGPSANEKLFF.

The chain joins TRBV4-1 to TRBJ2-7; 8 nucleotides match TRBD1. V lost 3 bases and J lost 2; bases outside the gene matches: 6. The CDR3 covers 15 residues. Germline lookup yields CDR1 MGHRA and CDR2 YSYEKL. CDR3 region: CASSQGQVLAYEQYF. DNA for the CDR3: TGCGCCAGCAGCCAGGGACAGGTGCTAGCCTACGAGCAGTACTTC.

This clonotype was counted only a few times. The chain couples TRBV10-3 to TRBJ2-7; 12 bases align to TRBD1. Germline values: CDR1 ENHRY, CDR2 SYGVKD. This CDR3 region has 17 residues. After removal of 6 bases from V and 7 bases from J, the junction contained 16 bases not matched to a gene. CDR3 DNA sequence: TGTGCCATCAGCTTTCTAATCAAAGGGGACAGGGGGCGAGAGCAGTACTTC. Residues: CAISFLIKGDRGREQYF.

The chain joins TRBV10-3 to TRBJ2-1; maybe TRBD2 (7 bases). CDR3 length: 15 residues. Trimming stripped 6 bases from V and 6 bases from J, with 18 bases between. Germline V CDR1 and CDR2: ENHRY, SYGVKD. For the CDR3, the DNA is TGTGCCATCAGGAACGGACTAGGAGGGGGCAATGAGCAGTTCTTC. Protein sequence: CAIRNGLGGGNEQFF.

This clonotype appeared a few times. The chain has TRBV7-2 and TRBJ2-6; no definite D call. The CDR3 runs to 15 residues. Germline CDR1 reads SGHTA; CDR2 reads FQGNSA. V shed 5 bases and J shed 0 bases, with 8 bases lying between them. The DNA of the CDR3 is TGTGCCAGCAGCCAACGGGCCTCTGGGGCCAACGTCCTGACTTTC. Its protein product is CASSQRASGANVLTF.

To note about this clonotype: Germline is not matched at one junction end, which may reflect a read error. The gene calls are TRBV6-5 and TRBJ2-7; maybe TRBD1 (5 bases). The germline CDR1 and CDR2 sequences are MNHEY and SVGAGI. This CDR3 is 12 amino acids long. CDR3 bases: TGTGCCAGCAGCGGCAGGGTGGCTGAGCGGTACTTC. This codes for CASSGRVAERYF.

This chain links TRBV25-1 with TRBJ2-3; TRBD1 might be the D (6 bases). The CDR3 length is 13 residues. Germline assignment: CDR1 MGHDK and CDR2 SYGVNS. V shed 3 bases and J shed 6 bases, with 10 bases lying between them. The CDR3, as DNA: TGTGCCAGCAGTGACACAGGGTTGGATACGCAGTATTTT. It is translated as CASSDTGLDTQYF.

The chain joins TRBV6-6 to TRBJ2-7; 7 bases agree with TRBD2. J gave up 5 bases and V 8 bases, and 3 bases lay outside the gene matches. This CDR3 has 11 amino acids. Per germline, CDR1 MNHNY and CDR2 SVGAGI (reference sequence). CDR3 region: CASQGGDEQYF. DNA for the CDR3: TGTGCCAGCCAGGGAGGGGACGAGCAGTACTTC.

This clonotype turned up a few times. V gene TRBV29-1 combines with J gene TRBJ2-5; D may be TRBD1 (7 bases). Germline lookup yields CDR1 SQVTM and CDR2 ANQGSEA. The CDR3 sequence is 12 residues long. Trimming stripped 5 bases from V and 5 bases from J, with 12 bases between. The CDR3 DNA sequence: TGCAGCGTTCAGGAGGGGGCTGAGACCCAGTACTTC. Protein: CSVQEGAETQYF.